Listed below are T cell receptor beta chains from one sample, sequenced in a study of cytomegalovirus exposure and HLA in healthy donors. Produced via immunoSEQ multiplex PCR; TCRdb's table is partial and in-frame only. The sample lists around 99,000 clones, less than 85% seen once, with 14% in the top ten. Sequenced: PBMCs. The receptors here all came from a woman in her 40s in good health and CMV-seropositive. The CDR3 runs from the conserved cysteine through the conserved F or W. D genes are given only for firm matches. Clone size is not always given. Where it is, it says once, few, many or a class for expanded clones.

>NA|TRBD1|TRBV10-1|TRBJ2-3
TGCGCCAGCAGTAGACAGGGGGGGCCGCAGTATTTT
CASSRQGGPQYF
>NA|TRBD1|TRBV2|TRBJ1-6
TGTGCCAGCAGGATACAGGGGGCCGATAATTCACCCCTCCACTTT
CASRIQGADNSPLHF
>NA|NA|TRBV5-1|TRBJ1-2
TGCGCCAGCAGCTTGGGACAAAACCCGTATGGCTACACCTTC
CASSLGQNPYGYTF
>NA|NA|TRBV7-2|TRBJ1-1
TGTGCCAGCAGCTTAGATTCGTTGGCTTTCGGAGAAACTGAAGCTTTCTTT
CASSLDSLAFGETEAFF
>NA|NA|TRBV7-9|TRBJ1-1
TGTGCCAGCAGCTTAATACAGGCGTTTAACACTGAAGCTTTCTTT
CASSLIQAFNTEAFF
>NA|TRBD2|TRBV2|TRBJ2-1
TGTGCCAGCAGTGAGGCCCTTTTGACTAGCGGGGGGGTGAATGAGCAGTTCTTC
CASSEALLTSGGVNEQFF
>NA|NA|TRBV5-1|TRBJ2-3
TGCGCCAGCAGCTTGGATGGCTCCCCCACAGATACGCAGTATTTT
CASSLDGSPTDTQYF
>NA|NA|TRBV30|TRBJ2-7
TGTGCCTGGAGTACAGGGACCTACGAGCAGTACTTC
CAWSTGTYEQYF
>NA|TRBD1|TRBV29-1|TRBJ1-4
TGCAGCGCCCGCGACAGGGAAAGTGAAAAACTGTTTTTT
CSARDRESEKLFF
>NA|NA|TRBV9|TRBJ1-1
TGTGCCAGCAGCGTAGTTGCGGGTACTGAAGCTTTCTTT
CASSVVAGTEAFF
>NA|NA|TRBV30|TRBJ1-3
TGTGCCTGGAGTGTGGAGGTCGGGGTCATATATTTT
CAWSVEVGVIYF
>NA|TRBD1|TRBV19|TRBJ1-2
TGTGCCAGTAGTACCCGACAGGGAGGTGGCTACACCTTC
CASSTRQGGGYTF
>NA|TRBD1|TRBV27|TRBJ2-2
TGTGCCAGCAGTCACAATCAGGGGGCAAGGACCGGGGAGCTGTTTTTT
CASSHNQGARTGELFF
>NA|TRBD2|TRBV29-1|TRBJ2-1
TGCAGCGTTGCAGGGAGGGCCTACAATGAGCAGTTCTTC
CSVAGRAYNEQFF
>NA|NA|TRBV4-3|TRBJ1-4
TGCGCCAGCAGCCAAGATTTGGCCAGGGGTCACGAAAAACTGTTTTTT
CASSQDLARGHEKLFF
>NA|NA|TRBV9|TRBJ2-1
TGTGCCAGCAGCGAGGACGGAGGCCATTACAGTGAGCAGTTCTTC
CASSEDGGHYSEQFF
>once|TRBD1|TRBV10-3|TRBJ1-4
TGTGCCATCAGACCGGGACAGGCTGGTGAAAAACTGTTTTTT
CAIRPGQAGEKLFF
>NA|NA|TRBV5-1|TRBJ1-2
TGCGCCAGCAGCTTGGGAGGGCTAATAAACGGAGGCTACACCTTC
CASSLGGLINGGYTF
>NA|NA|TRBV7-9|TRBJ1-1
TGTGCCAGCCAACGGCAGGGAGAAGCTTTCTTT
CASQRQGEAFF
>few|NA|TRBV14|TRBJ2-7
TGTGCCAGCAGTCTAACCTATACTGCGGGAATGGGGTACGAGCAGTACTTC
CASSLTYTAGMGYEQYF
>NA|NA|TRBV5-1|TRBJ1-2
TGCGCCAGCAGCTCATTAACGGACAGCCCGACCTTC
CASSSLTDSPTF
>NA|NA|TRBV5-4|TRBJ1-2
TGTGCCAGCAGCGAGACTTCGAACTATGGCTACACCTTC
CASSETSNYGYTF
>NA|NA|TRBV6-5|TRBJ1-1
TGTGCCAGCAGTTACTCTCCAGGGTTGAACACTGAAGCTTTCTTT
CASSYSPGLNTEAFF
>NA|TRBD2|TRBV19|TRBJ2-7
TGTGCCAGTAGTGTGCGACCGGGAGGTTTCTCCTACGAGCAGTACTTC
CASSVRPGGFSYEQYF
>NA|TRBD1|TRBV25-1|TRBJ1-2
TGTGCCAGCAGTGGATATTCCGGGACAGGAGGTCGAGAGGGTGGCTACACCTTC
CASSGYSGTGGREGGYTF
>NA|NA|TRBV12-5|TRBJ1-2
TGTGCTAGTGGTTTAACTGCTAACTATGGCTACACCTTC
CASGLTANYGYTF
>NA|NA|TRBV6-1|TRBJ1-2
TGTGCCGGCAGTTTTGGACTCCGGGACTATGGCTACACCTTC
CAGSFGLRDYGYTF
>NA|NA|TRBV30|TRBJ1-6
TGTGCCTGGAGCCCGCGCGGGACCAATTCACCCCTCCACTTT
CAWSPRGTNSPLHF
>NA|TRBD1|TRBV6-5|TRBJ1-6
TGTGCCAGCAGTTACTTTTCGGGACAGGGGAATTCACCCCTCCACTTT
CASSYFSGQGNSPLHF
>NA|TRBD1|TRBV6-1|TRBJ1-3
TGTGCCAGCGGGACCGGGACAGCGATATCAAACACCATATATTTT
CASGTGTAISNTIYF
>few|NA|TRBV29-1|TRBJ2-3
TGCAGCGTCGAGGGGGACGGTATCACAGATACGCAGTATTTT
CSVEGDGITDTQYF
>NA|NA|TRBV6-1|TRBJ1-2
TGTGCCAGCAGTGAAGGGGCACAGGGTAACTATGGCTACACCTTC
CASSEGAQGNYGYTF
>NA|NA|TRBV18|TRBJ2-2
TGTGCCAGCTCACCACCAGGAAGCAGGGGTAGCGGGGAGCTGTTTTTT
CASSPPGSRGSGELFF
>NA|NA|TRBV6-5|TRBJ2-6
TGTGCCAGCAGCGACAGGTCTGGGGCCAACGTCCTGACTTTC
CASSDRSGANVLTF
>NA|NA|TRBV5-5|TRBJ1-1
TGTGCCAGCAGGGACTTTCGCAAGAGCGGTGAAGCTTTCTTT
CASRDFRKSGEAFF
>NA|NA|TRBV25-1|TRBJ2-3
TGTGCCAGCAGTGTGGGAGGGGGTATGGCAGATACGCAGTATTTT
CASSVGGGMADTQYF
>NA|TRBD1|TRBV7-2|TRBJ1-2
TGTGCCAGCAGCCCCACAGGGGGTCATGGCTACACCTTC
CASSPTGGHGYTF
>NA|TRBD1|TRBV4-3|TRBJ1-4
TGCGCCAGCAGCCAAGGACAGGGACGCGAAAAACTGTTTTTT
CASSQGQGREKLFF
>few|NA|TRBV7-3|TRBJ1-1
TGTGCCAGCAGCCCGCAATCGAGGGGCGGGAGCACTGAAGCTTTCTTT
CASSPQSRGGSTEAFF
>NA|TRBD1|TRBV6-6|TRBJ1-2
TGTGCCAGCAGGGACAGGGCCGGGTCCCGCTATGGCTACACCTTC
CASRDRAGSRYGYTF
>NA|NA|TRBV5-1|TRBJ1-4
TGCGCCAGCAGCTTGGCCATGGGGGGTGGCGAAAAACTGTTTTTT
CASSLAMGGGEKLFF
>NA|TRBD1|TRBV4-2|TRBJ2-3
TGTGCCAGCAGGCAGATCGGGACAGGGTCCTCCACAGATACGCAGTATTTT
CASRQIGTGSSTDTQYF
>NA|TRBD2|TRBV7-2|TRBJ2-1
TGTGCCAGCAGCTTAGCGCGGGCTAGCGGGGGGAATGAGCAGTTCTTC
CASSLARASGGNEQFF
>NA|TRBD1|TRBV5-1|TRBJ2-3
TGCGCCAGCAGCAAATTTACAGGGGACCCCACAGATACGCAGTATTTT
CASSKFTGDPTDTQYF
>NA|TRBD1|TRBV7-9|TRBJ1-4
TGTGCCAGCACCATCAGGGGGTCGGCTAATGAAAAACTGTTTTTT
CASTIRGSANEKLFF
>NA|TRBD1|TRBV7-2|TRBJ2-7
TGTGCCAGCAGCTTGTTCCAGGGGGCCTACGAGCAGTACTTC
CASSLFQGAYEQYF
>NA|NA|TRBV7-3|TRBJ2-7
TGTGCCAGCAGCCCTAGAGGGGGTGAACGCTACGAGCAGTACTTC
CASSPRGGERYEQYF
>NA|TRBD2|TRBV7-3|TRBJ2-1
TGTGCCAGCAGCTTAAGTCTAGCGGGTTACAATGAGCAGTTCTTC
CASSLSLAGYNEQFF
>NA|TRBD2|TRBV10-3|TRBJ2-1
TGTGCCATCGGACCCGGGACTAGCGGGGGGCATTACAATGAGCAGTTCTTC
CAIGPGTSGGHYNEQFF
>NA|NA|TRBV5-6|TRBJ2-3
TGTGCCAGCAGCACCACAGGGCCAGCTAGCACAGATACGCAGTATTTT
CASSTTGPASTDTQYF
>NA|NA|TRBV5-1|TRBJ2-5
TGCGCCAGCAGCCGGGGGGCGGTTAAAGCGTCACAAGAGACCCAGTACTTC
CASSRGAVKASQETQYF
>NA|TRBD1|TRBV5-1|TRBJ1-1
TGCGCCAGTAAGGGACAGGGCGGGAGCACTGAAGCTTTCTTT
CASKGQGGSTEAFF
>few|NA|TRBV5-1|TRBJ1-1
TGCGCCAGCAGCTCCGGGGTTCCTATCCAGGTGGCTTTCTTT
CASSSGVPIQVAFF